This T cell receptor beta chain was recovered during a study of blood T cells in healthy people across ages. Study-level findings and limits: Roughly linear age-related decline in beta diversity appeared, significant by age approximately 41.

For the second PCR, which ran for about 7 to 12 cycles, a sample-barcoded 5' primer and a J-beta primer mix were used. Each single sample gave us at least 3 million CDR3-containing paired-end reads. TCRdb redid the calling of the 5' RACE reads with MiXCR, one entry per CDR3 protein. The data show more than 1.4 million distinct CDR3 sequences, 42% seen once. Per individual sample, total RNA of at least 6 micrograms was extracted. With respect to this clonotype: Antigen: not known.

Germline CDR1 reads SNHLY; CDR2 reads FYNNEI. This CDR3 has 16 residues. Sequencing used blood. The genes are TRBV2 and TRBJ2-5; the D call may be TRBD1 or TRBD2 (5 bases each). The J call may be in error: the DNA end matches TRBJ2-7 better. This clonotype was obtained from a woman between 18 and 29 years old in good health. CDR3 bases: TGTGCCAGCAGCACCAGAACGACGGGGCTCCTCTACGAGCAGTACTTC. It specifies CASSTRTTGLLYEQYF.